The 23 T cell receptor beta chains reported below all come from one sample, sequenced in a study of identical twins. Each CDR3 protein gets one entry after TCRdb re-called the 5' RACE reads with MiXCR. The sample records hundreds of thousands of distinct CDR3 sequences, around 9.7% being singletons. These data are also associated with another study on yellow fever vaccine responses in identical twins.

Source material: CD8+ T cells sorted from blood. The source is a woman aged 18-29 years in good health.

The CDR3 DNA sequence: TGTGCCAGCAGCTGGGAGGGGATCACTGAAGCTTTCTTT. As protein: CASSWEGITEAFF. This sequence joins TRBV7-9 and TRBJ1-1; D might be TRBD1 (5 bases). This CDR3 region has 13 residues. Germline lookup yields CDR1 SEHNR and CDR2 FQNEAQ (reference sequence). The V end lost 4 bases, the J end lost 4 bases, and 10 bases lay between the germline ends. The whole variable domain, filled in from reference TRBV7-9 and TRBJ1-1, reads DTGVSQNPRHKITKRGQNVTFRCDPISEHNRLYWYRQTLGQGPEFLTYFQNEAQLEKSRLLSDRFSAERPKGSFSTLEIQRTEQGDSAMYLCASSWEGITEAFFGQGTRLTVV.

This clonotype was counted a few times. CDR3 loop: CASSQGWGQGDFYEQYF. The CDR3 DNA reads as TGTGCCTCCTCCCAAGGTTGGGGTCAGGGCGACTTCTACGAGCAGTACTTC. The chain uses TRBV3-1 and TRBJ2-7; D might be TRBD1 (5 bases). Germline V gene data show CDR1 as LGHDT and CDR2 as YNNKEL (reference sequence). V was clipped by 11 bases and J by 3 bases, with 29 bases between them. This CDR3 spans 17 amino acids.

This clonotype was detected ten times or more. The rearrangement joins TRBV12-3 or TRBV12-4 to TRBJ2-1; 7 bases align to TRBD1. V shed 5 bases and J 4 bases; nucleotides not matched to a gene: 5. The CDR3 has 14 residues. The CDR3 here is CASSPWDSYNEQFF. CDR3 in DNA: TGTGCCAGCAGTCCCTGGGACAGTTACAATGAGCAGTTCTTC.

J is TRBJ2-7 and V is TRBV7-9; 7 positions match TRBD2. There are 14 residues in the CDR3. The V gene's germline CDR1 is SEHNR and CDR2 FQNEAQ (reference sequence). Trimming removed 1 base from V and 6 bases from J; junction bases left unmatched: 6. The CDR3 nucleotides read TGTGCCAGCAGCTTAGGCCAGCGGGGTGCCGAGCAGTACTTC. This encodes CASSLGQRGAEQYF.

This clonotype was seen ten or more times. CDR3 DNA sequence: TGTGCCACTGGGGATAGTGGTTCCTACAATGAGCAGTTCTTC. Its protein is CATGDSGSYNEQFF. The chain is built from TRBV12-3 or TRBV12-4 and TRBJ2-1; unclear D gene. The CDR3 runs 14 residues. Trimming pared 10 bases from V and 1 base from J, leaving 14 bases between.

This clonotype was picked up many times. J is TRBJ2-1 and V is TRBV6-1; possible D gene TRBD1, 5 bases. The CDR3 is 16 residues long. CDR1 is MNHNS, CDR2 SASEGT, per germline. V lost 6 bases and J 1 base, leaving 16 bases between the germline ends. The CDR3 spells CASSAGIPGSYNEQFF. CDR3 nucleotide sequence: TGTGCCAGCAGCGCAGGGATTCCCGGGTCCTACAATGAGCAGTTCTTC.

The CDR3 bases are TGTGCCAGCAGCTATATCCCGGGACTAGCGGGAGAAGATACGCAGTATTTT. It is translated as CASSYIPGLAGEDTQYF. This rearrangement joins TRBV5-6 to TRBJ2-3; 14 bases map to TRBD2. The V gene end was trimmed by 3 bases and the J gene end by 5 bases; junction bases not matched to a gene: 8. The CDR3 consists of 17 residues. Germline V gene sequence: CDR1 SGHDT, CDR2 YYEEEE.

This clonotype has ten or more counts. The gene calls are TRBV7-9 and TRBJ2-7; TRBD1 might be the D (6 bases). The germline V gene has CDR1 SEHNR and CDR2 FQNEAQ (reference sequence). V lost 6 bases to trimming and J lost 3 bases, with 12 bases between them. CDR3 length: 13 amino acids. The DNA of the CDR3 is TGTGCCAGCAGGACAGGTTCGGACTACGAGCAGTACTTC. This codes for CASRTGSDYEQYF.

Here the CDR3 reads CASSLGAKNIQYF. The CDR3 DNA reads as TGTGCCAGCAGCTTGGGGGCCAAAAACATTCAGTACTTC. The rearrangement joins TRBV7-9 to TRBJ2-4, with D hard to call. CDR3 length equals 13 residues. Germline lookup yields CDR1 SEHNR and CDR2 FQNEAQ (reference sequence). Deletions cut 3 bases from V and 1 base from J, with 4 bases between.

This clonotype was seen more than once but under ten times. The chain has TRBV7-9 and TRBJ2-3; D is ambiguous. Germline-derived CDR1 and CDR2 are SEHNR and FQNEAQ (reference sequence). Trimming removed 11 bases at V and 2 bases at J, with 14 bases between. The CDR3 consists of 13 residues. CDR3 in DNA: TGTGCCGGACGGTGGGTCAACACAGATACGCAGTATTTT. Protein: CAGRWVNTDTQYF.

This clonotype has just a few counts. In DNA form, the CDR3 reads TGTGCCAGCAGCTTAGGAGTCCGACAATCCTACAATGAGCAGTTCTTC. As protein: CASSLGVRQSYNEQFF. The chain joins TRBV7-3 to TRBJ2-1; D unclear. The germline V gene has CDR1 SGHTA and CDR2 FQGTGA. This CDR3 has 16 residues. V was clipped by 2 bases and J by 1 base, with 12 bases between them.

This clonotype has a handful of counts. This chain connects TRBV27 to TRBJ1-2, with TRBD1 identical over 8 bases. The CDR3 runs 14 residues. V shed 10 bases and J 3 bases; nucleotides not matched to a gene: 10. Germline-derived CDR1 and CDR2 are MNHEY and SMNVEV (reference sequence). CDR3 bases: TGTGCCACCAAAACTAGACAGGGGCACTATGGCTACACCTTC. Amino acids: CATKTRQGHYGYTF.

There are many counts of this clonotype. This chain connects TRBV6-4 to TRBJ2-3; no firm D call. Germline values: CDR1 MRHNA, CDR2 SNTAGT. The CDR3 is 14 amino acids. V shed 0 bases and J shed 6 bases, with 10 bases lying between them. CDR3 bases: TGTGCCAGCAGTGACTCTTCTGAATACGATACGCAGTATTTT. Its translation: CASSDSSEYDTQYF.

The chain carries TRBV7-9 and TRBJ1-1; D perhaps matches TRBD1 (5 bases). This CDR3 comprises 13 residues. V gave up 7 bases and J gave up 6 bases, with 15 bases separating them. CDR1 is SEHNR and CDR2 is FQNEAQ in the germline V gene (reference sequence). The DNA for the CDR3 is TGTGCCAGCACCCCTCCCGGGGCCGCTGAAGCTTTCTTT. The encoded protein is CASTPPGAAEAFF. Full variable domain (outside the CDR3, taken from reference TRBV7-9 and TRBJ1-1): DTGVSQNPRHKITKRGQNVTFRCDPISEHNRLYWYRQTLGQGPEFLTYFQNEAQLEKSRLLSDRFSAERPKGSFSTLEIQRTEQGDSAMYLCASTPPGAAEAFFGQGTRLTVV.

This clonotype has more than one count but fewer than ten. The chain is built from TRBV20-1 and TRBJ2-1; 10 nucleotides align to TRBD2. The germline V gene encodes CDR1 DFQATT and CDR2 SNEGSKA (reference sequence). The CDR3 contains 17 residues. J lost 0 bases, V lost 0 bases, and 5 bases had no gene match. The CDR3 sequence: CSARELAGKSSYNEQFF. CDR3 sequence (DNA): TGCAGTGCTAGAGAACTAGCGGGGAAAAGCTCCTACAATGAGCAGTTCTTC.

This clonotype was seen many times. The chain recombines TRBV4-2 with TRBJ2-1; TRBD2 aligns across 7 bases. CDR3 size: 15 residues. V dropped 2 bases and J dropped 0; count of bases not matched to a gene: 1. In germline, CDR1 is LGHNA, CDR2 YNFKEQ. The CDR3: CASSQLADSYNEQFF. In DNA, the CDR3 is TGTGCCAGCAGCCAACTAGCGGACTCCTACAATGAGCAGTTCTTC.

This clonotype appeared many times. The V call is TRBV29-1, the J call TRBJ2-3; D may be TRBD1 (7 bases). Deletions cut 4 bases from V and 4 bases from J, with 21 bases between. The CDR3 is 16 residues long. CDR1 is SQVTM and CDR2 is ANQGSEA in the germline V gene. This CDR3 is CSVGGRGTAIADTQYF. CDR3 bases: TGCAGCGTTGGGGGACGCGGGACAGCAATCGCAGATACGCAGTATTTT.

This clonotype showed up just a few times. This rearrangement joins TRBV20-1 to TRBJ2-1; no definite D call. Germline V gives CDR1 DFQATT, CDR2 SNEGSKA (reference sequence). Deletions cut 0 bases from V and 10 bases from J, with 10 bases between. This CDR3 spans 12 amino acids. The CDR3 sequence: CSAREYAPEQFF. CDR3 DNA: TGCAGTGCTAGAGAGTATGCACCCGAGCAGTTCTTC.

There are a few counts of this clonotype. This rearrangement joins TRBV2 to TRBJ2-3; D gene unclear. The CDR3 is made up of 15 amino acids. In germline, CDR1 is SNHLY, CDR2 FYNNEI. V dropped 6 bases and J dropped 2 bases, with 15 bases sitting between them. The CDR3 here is CASSALERITDTQYF. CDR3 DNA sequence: TGTGCCAGCAGCGCACTTGAGCGAATCACAGATACGCAGTATTTT.

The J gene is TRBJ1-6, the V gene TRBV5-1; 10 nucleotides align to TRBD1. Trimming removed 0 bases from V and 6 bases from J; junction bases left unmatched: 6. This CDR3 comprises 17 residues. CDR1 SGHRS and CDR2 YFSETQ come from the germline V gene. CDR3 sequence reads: CASSLAVRDRGNSPLHF. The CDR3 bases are TGCGCCAGCAGCTTGGCCGTTCGGGACAGGGGTAATTCACCCCTCCACTTT.

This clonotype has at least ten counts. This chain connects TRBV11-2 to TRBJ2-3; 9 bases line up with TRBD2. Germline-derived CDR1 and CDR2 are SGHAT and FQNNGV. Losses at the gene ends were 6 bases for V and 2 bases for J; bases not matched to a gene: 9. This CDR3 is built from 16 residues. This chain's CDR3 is CASSPTSGRDTDTQYF. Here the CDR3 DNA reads TGTGCCAGCAGTCCTACTAGCGGGCGGGACACAGATACGCAGTATTTT. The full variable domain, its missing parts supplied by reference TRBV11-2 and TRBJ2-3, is EAGVAQSPRYKIIEKRQSVAFWCNPISGHATLYWYQQILGQGPKLLIQFQNNGVVDDSQLPKDRFSAERLKGVDSTLKIQPAKLEDSAVYLCASSPTSGRDTDTQYFGPGTRLTVL.

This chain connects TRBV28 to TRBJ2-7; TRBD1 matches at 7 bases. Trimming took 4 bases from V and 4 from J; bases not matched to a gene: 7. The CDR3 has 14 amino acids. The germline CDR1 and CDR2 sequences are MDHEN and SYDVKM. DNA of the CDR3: TGTGCCAGCAGTTCCGGGACAGCGGAATACGAGCAGTACTTC. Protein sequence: CASSSGTAEYEQYF. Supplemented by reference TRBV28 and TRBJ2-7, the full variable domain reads DVKVTQSSRYLVKRTGEKVFLECVQDMDHENMFWYRQDPGLGLRLIYFSYDVKMKEKGDIPEGYSVSREKKERFSLILESASTNQTSMYLCASSSGTAEYEQYFGPGTRLTVT.

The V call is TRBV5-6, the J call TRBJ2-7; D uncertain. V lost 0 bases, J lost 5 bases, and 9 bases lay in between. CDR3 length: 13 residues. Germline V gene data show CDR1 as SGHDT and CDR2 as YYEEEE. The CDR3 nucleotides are TGTGCCAGCAGCTTGGGTCCGCTCCACGAGCAGTACTTC. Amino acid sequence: CASSLGPLHEQYF.